A single sample is the source of the 31 T cell receptor beta chains below, sequenced in a study of shared clonotypes between healthy human individuals. CD8 cells classed as naive were CD45RO-negative and positively selected for CCR7, excluding terminally differentiated effector memory CD45RA+ cells. The repertoire was sequenced with immunoSEQ multiplex PCR; TCRdb's copy has only in-frame clones and lacks some. The table records millions of clones, under 95% of them present only once. What was sequenced was naive CD8+ T cells from PBMCs. The receptor set was obtained from a man aged 18 to 29 in good health. Some clones in this sample may be carry-over from other donors' samples.

V usage is TRBV2 and J usage is TRBJ2-7; D may be TRBD2 (5 bases). CDR1 and CDR2 (germline): SNHLY, FYNNEI. V gave up 3 bases and J gave up 5 bases, with 23 bases separating them. The CDR3 spans 17 residues. Here the CDR3 reads CASSDGRPWESSHEQYF. The CDR3, as DNA: TGTGCCAGCAGTGATGGTAGGCCGTGGGAGTCCTCTCACGAGCAGTACTTC.

The V and J genes are TRBV7-2 and TRBJ2-1, with 7 bases identical to TRBD2. This CDR3 has 14 amino acids. Germline CDR1 is SGHTA and CDR2 is FQGNSA. V lost 4 bases, J lost 8 bases, and 8 bases stayed unmatched. This CDR3 is CASSSWTSRDEQFF. The CDR3 DNA follows: TGTGCCAGCAGCTCGTGGACTAGTCGGGATGAGCAGTTCTTC.

The rearrangement joins TRBV11-3 to TRBJ1-2; D gene unclear. This CDR3 contains 16 residues. The germline V gene encodes CDR1 SGHNT and CDR2 YENEEA. V lost 1 base to trimming and J lost 4 bases, with 16 bases between them. The CDR3 coding sequence is TGTGCCAGCAGCTTAGTGTCGCACAGCCTCCCCTATGGCTACACCTTC. This encodes CASSLVSHSLPYGYTF.

The CDR3: CASSSFENTEAFF. CDR3 in DNA: TGTGCCAGCAGCTCATTCGAGAACACTGAAGCTTTCTTT. This chain links TRBV9 with TRBJ1-1; D uncertain. CDR3 length: 13 amino acids. Trimming shortened V by 4 bases and J by 1 base, and 8 bases separated the two germline ends. Germline lookup yields CDR1 SGDLS and CDR2 YYNGEE.

The V gene is TRBV7-8, the J gene TRBJ2-7; D is ambiguous. Germline values: CDR1 SGHVS, CDR2 FQNEAQ. V lost 5 bases to trimming and J lost 3 bases, with 8 bases between them. The CDR3 spans 12 residues. CDR3 DNA: TGTGCCAGCAGCGGACGACACTACGAGCAGTACTTC. Its protein product is CASSGRHYEQYF. The variable domain in full, completed from reference TRBV7-8 and TRBJ2-7, reads GAGVSQSPRYKVAKRGQDVALRCDPISGHVSLFWYQQALGQGPEFLTYFQNEAQLDKSGLPSDRFFAERPEGSVSTLKIQRTQQEDSAVYLCASSGRHYEQYFGPGTRLTVT.

The V gene is TRBV27, the J gene TRBJ2-1; tentatively, D is TRBD1 (6 bases). The CDR3 length is 17 residues. The germline V gene encodes CDR1 MNHEY and CDR2 SMNVEV (reference sequence). The V gene lost 3 bases and the J gene lost 8 bases, with 23 bases spanning the gap. CDR3 coding DNA: TGTGCCAGCAGTTTTTACCCCATCCAGGGGCCCCTGGATGAGCAGTTCTTC. Translation gives CASSFYPIQGPLDEQFF.

To note about this clone: The sample carries other DNA sequences with the same CDR3. This sequence joins TRBV11-2 and TRBJ2-7, with D perhaps assigned TRBD1 or TRBD2 (5 bases each). The V end lost 3 bases, the J end lost 3 bases, and 6 bases lay between the germline ends. The CDR3 has 12 residues. Germline CDR1 SGHAT, CDR2 FQNNGV. CDR3 in amino acids: CASSFGGYEQYF. The CDR3 bases are TGTGCCAGCAGCTTTGGGGGCTACGAGCAGTACTTC.

This clone was picked up a small number of times. The chain carries TRBV7-9 and TRBJ1-1, with unresolved D. This CDR3 comprises 14 residues. Germline V gives CDR1 SEHNR, CDR2 FQNEAQ (reference sequence). Trimming stripped 6 bases from V and 1 base from J, with 12 bases between. The CDR3, as DNA: TGTGCCAGCAGGGGTACCGAGGGGAACACTGAAGCTTTCTTT. Its protein product is CASRGTEGNTEAFF. Filled out from reference TRBV7-9 and TRBJ1-1, the complete variable domain reads DTGVSQNPRHKITKRGQNVTFRCDPISEHNRLYWYRQTLGQGPEFLTYFQNEAQLEKSRLLSDRFSAERPKGSFSTLEIQRTEQGDSAMYLCASRGTEGNTEAFFGQGTRLTVV.

This chain links TRBV2 with TRBJ2-7; D uncertain. CDR3 size: 14 residues. Trimming stripped 4 bases from V and 3 bases from J, with 13 bases between. Germline CDR1 and CDR2: SNHLY and FYNNEI. The CDR3 region has the DNA TGTGCCAGCAGTGTTCCCTGGGGTGGCTACGAGCAGTACTTC. Translation: CASSVPWGGYEQYF.

Notes on this clone: The junction does not match germline at one end; this may be a read error. This chain uses TRBV7-9 with TRBJ2-4, with 7 bases that match TRBD2. This CDR3 has 14 residues. Germline V gene data show CDR1 as SEHNR and CDR2 as FQNEAQ (reference sequence). This chain's CDR3 is CASSIAGAKNIQYF. The CDR3 bases are TGTGCCAGCAGCATAGCGGGAGCCAAAAACATTCAGTACTTC.

The chain is built from TRBV27 and TRBJ2-2, with D maybe TRBD1 (5 bases). Germline lookup yields CDR1 MNHEY and CDR2 SMNVEV (reference sequence). The CDR3 has 16 residues. The V end lost 1 base, the J end lost 1 base, and 10 bases lay between the germline ends. The DNA of the CDR3 is TGTGCCAGCAGTTTATTCAGGGTTCAGAACACCGGGGAGCTGTTTTTT. Protein: CASSLFRVQNTGELFF.

The V call is TRBV7-3, the J call TRBJ1-2; tentatively, D is TRBD1 (5 bases). The CDR3 has 13 residues. The germline gives CDR1 SGHTA, CDR2 FQGTGA. Trimming removed 6 bases from V and 1 base from J, with 9 bases in between. The CDR3 sequence is CASSQGVNYGYTF. The CDR3 region has the DNA TGTGCCAGCAGTCAGGGAGTTAACTATGGCTACACCTTC.

V is TRBV27 and J is TRBJ2-7; TRBD1 is a possible D gene (5 bases). Germline CDR1 MNHEY, CDR2 SMNVEV (reference sequence). V was shortened by 6 bases and J by 0 bases, with 15 bases between the two germline ends. The CDR3 contains 15 residues. CDR3 coding DNA: TGTGCCAGCAGCTGGTGGGGCCGCAGCTCCTACGAGCAGTACTTC. Translating gives CASSWWGRSSYEQYF.

The chain is built from TRBV5-1 and TRBJ2-1; no definite D call. Germline loops: CDR1 SGHRS, CDR2 YFSETQ. Trimming pared 4 bases from V and 0 bases from J, leaving 23 bases between. The CDR3 length is 19 residues. For the CDR3, the DNA is TGCGCCAGCAGCCGGCCGGTTCTCCTAGACTCCAGCTCCTACAATGAGCAGTTCTTC. It is translated as CASSRPVLLDSSSYNEQFF.

V and J are TRBV6-6 and TRBJ2-3, with D maybe TRBD1 (5 bases). The CDR3 covers 15 residues. Germline V gene data show CDR1 as MNHNY and CDR2 as SVGAGI (reference sequence). V lost 1 base and J 2 bases, leaving 10 bases between the germline ends. The CDR3 bases are TGTGCCAGCAGTTACTGGGGCTCCAACACAGATACGCAGTATTTT. It yields the protein CASSYWGSNTDTQYF.

This sequence joins TRBV4-2 and TRBJ1-2, with D perhaps matching TRBD1 (6 bases). The CDR3 consists of 13 residues. The V end lost 6 bases, the J end lost 4 bases, and 12 bases lay between the germline ends. CDR1 and CDR2 from the germline V gene are LGHNA and YNFKEQ. For the CDR3, the DNA is TGTGCCAGCAGTTTGGGGGCCGTCTATGGCTACACCTTC. Protein sequence: CASSLGAVYGYTF.

With regard to this clone: The sample holds other DNA sequences that translate to the same CDR3. The chain recombines TRBV19 with TRBJ1-1; D remains ambiguous. The CDR3 extends over 13 amino acids. V shed 1 base and J shed 5 bases, with 8 bases lying between them. Germline V gene lookup returns CDR1 LNHDA and CDR2 SQIVND (reference sequence). Written as DNA, the CDR3 is TGTGCCAGTAGTATAGTATCAAGAACTGAAGCTTTCTTT. It yields the protein CASSIVSRTEAFF.

CDR3: CSARTMSDEQFF. CDR3 nucleotides: TGCAGCGCGCGGACTATGTCGGATGAGCAGTTCTTC. The chain employs TRBV29-1 and TRBJ2-1, with D perhaps TRBD2 (6 bases). Trimming removed 7 bases at V and 8 bases at J, with 15 bases between. The CDR3 length is 12 residues. Germline lookup yields CDR1 SQVTM and CDR2 ANQGSEA.

The rearrangement uses TRBV11-1 and TRBJ2-5; the match to TRBD1 covers 8 bases. This CDR3 has 18 residues. The junction had 17 bases not matched to a gene; V was cut back by 5 bases and J by 3 bases. Germline CDR1 SGHAT, CDR2 FQDESV (reference sequence). In nucleotides, the CDR3 is TGTGCCAGCAGCCATCGGACAGGGCGAGGCCCCAAAAAAGAGACCCAGTACTTC. The encoded protein is CASSHRTGRGPKKETQYF.

The rearrangement joins TRBV6-6 to TRBJ2-3; either TRBD1 or TRBD2 may fit D (6 bases each). Germline CDR1 reads MNHNY; CDR2 reads SVGAGI (reference sequence). This CDR3 has 14 amino acids. V was shortened by 5 bases and J by 0 bases, with 9 bases between the two germline ends. The CDR3: CASSPGASTDTQYF. The CDR3 DNA follows: TGTGCCAGCAGTCCGGGGGCTAGCACAGATACGCAGTATTTT.

This clone was observed once. V usage is TRBV28 and J usage is TRBJ2-1, with TRBD2 as a possible D gene (6 bases). The CDR3 is 15 amino acids. CDR1 is MDHEN and CDR2 is SYDVKM in the germline V gene. Trimming removed 2 bases at V and 2 bases at J, with 10 bases between. The chain's CDR3 is CASSLSGFPYNEQFF. The CDR3 DNA is TGTGCCAGCAGTTTAAGCGGGTTCCCCTACAATGAGCAGTTCTTC.

The CDR3 region is CAISESGGRTEAFF. The CDR3, as DNA: TGTGCCATCAGTGAATCAGGGGGCCGGACTGAAGCTTTCTTT. This sequence joins TRBV10-3 and TRBJ1-1; 8 bases are a match to TRBD1. V was pared by 3 bases and J by 5 bases, with 5 bases of the junction left unmatched. CDR1 is ENHRY, CDR2 SYGVKD, per germline. This CDR3 region has 14 residues.

This sequence joins TRBV7-9 and TRBJ2-7, with D unresolved. CDR3 size: 14 residues. Germline V gene sequence: CDR1 SEHNR, CDR2 FQNEAQ (reference sequence). The V end was cut by 5 bases, the J end by 1 base, with 12 bases between. This CDR3 reads CASSPPDRSYEQYF. Written as DNA, the CDR3 is TGTGCCAGCAGCCCTCCAGATAGATCCTACGAGCAGTACTTC.

The CDR3 loop is CASRSPRYEQYF. The CDR3 nucleotides read TGTGCCAGCAGATCCCCACGTTACGAGCAGTACTTC. The chain employs TRBV28 and TRBJ2-7; D is unclear. V lost 6 bases and J 4 bases, leaving 10 bases between the germline ends. This CDR3 has 12 residues. Germline V gene sequence: CDR1 MDHEN, CDR2 SYDVKM.

The chain joins TRBV10-2 to TRBJ2-7; 12 bases match TRBD2. The CDR3 is 15 residues long. CDR1 is WSHSY and CDR2 is SAAADI in the germline V gene. Trimming removed 4 bases from V and 3 bases from J; junction bases left unmatched: 4. The CDR3 sequence is CASSVGGLAGYEQYF. CDR3 bases: TGCGCCAGCAGTGTCGGGGGACTAGCGGGCTACGAGCAGTACTTC.

In regard to this clone: The same CDR3 can be traced to other DNA sequences in this sample. This chain uses TRBV11-2 with TRBJ2-3; D gene uncertain. Germline values: CDR1 SGHAT, CDR2 FQNNGV. This CDR3 spans 14 amino acids. Trimming shortened V by 0 bases and J by 2 bases, and 6 bases separated the two germline ends. The DNA for the CDR3 is TGTGCCAGCAGCTTAGATCTCTTCACAGATACGCAGTATTTT. Encoded protein: CASSLDLFTDTQYF.

CDR3 coding DNA: TGTGCCAGCAGCCTCGGGGGCCATCGGGAGACCCAGTACTTC. This gives the protein CASSLGGHRETQYF. The genes are TRBV7-9 and TRBJ2-5, with D possibly called TRBD1 or TRBD2 (6 bases each). Per germline, CDR1 SEHNR and CDR2 FQNEAQ (reference sequence). This CDR3 comprises 14 residues. Trimming took off 5 bases at V and 5 bases at J, with 15 bases between the two ends.

In the case of this clone: The sample contains more than one DNA sequence encoding this CDR3. The rearrangement uses TRBV28 and TRBJ2-7; 8 bases map to TRBD2. The germline CDR1 and CDR2 sequences are MDHEN and SYDVKM. The V segment lost 2 bases and the J segment 2 bases; nucleotides outside the gene matches: 2. The CDR3 spans 14 residues. The CDR3 loop is CASSLTGLAYEQYF. CDR3 DNA: TGTGCCAGCAGTTTAACGGGACTAGCCTACGAGCAGTACTTC.

The chain recombines TRBV7-9 with TRBJ2-1; 8 positions agree with TRBD2. The V gene's germline CDR1 is SEHNR and CDR2 FQNEAQ (reference sequence). The CDR3 loop spans 16 amino acids. V dropped 3 bases and J dropped 6; count of bases not matched to a gene: 10. CDR3 bases: TGTGCCAGCAGCTTTTCGACCGGGACTAGTCCCAATGAGCAGTTCTTC. Protein: CASSFSTGTSPNEQFF.

The chain uses TRBV15 and TRBJ2-3; 9 nucleotides line up with TRBD1. V gave up 5 bases and J gave up 0 bases; unmatched junction bases: 6. The germline gives CDR1 LNHNV, CDR2 YYDKDF (reference sequence). The CDR3 contains 16 residues. The CDR3 bases are TGTGCCACCAGCCTTGGGACAGGGCCTAGCACAGATACGCAGTATTTT. It translates to CATSLGTGPSTDTQYF.

The V call is TRBV10-2, the J call TRBJ1-2; 10 bases line up with TRBD1. The CDR3 contains 15 residues. The trim removed 3 bases at V and 8 bases at J, leaving 9 bases unmatched. CDR1 and CDR2 (germline): WSHSY, SAAADI. The CDR3 here is CASSDRQGAGYGYTF. For the CDR3, the DNA is TGCGCCAGCAGTGACCGACAGGGGGCAGGGTACGGCTACACCTTC.